This TCR beta chain was sequenced during a study of T cell responses to AZD1222 COVID-19 vaccine. For this clone: Its antigen is not known.

Only in-frame clones appear in the TCRdb table, and some are missing; sequencing was by immunoSEQ multiplex PCR. The profile covers some 120,000 clones, with around 90% appearing a single time and 15% to 20% taken by the ten largest. CDR1 and CDR2 from the germline V gene are SQVTM and ANQGSEA. The CDR3 has 13 amino acids. V lost 4 bases and J 4 bases, leaving 14 bases between the germline ends. Notes on the study in general: Clonal diversity may have been underestimated, and the donors were mostly white British, with more females than males. At 160-218 and 743-854, vaccine-associated CD4 TCRs were dominant, and they spanned spike. Spike-specific TCR breadth and depth grew following two AZD1222 doses.

The sequencing used peripheral blood, collected on day 0 of MenACWY control vaccination. The V and J genes are TRBV29-1 and TRBJ2-7; possible D gene TRBD1, 7 bases. The sequence was collected from an adult in good health. CDR3 amino acids: CSVGRGRTYEQYF. The DNA of the CDR3 is TGCAGCGTTGGGAGGGGGCGAACGTACGAGCAGTACTTC.